This T cell receptor beta chain was found in a study of blood T cell repertoires in COVID-19. Clinical histories supplied by participants themselves formed the basis of cohort assignment. Repertoires were generated with immunoSEQ multiplex PCR, while TCRdb's copy carries only in-frame clones and drops some. The repertoire holds around 200,000 clones, with 75% to 90% as singletons. The table lists this clone with a few counts. The TCR was taken from a man between 35 and 55 years old who had recovered from COVID-19. Sequenced input: PBMCs or T cells enriched from blood (not recorded which).

In DNA, the CDR3 is TGTGCCAGCAGCTTAGACAGGGGGCTGGTGAACACTGAAGCTTTCTTT. It yields the protein CASSLDRGLVNTEAFF. The chain is built from TRBV5-4 and TRBJ1-1; TRBD1 agrees at 10 bases. This CDR3 is built from 16 residues. In germline, CDR1 is SGHNT, CDR2 YYREEE (reference sequence). Germline trimming cut 2 bases from V and 0 bases from J; bases unmatched to any gene: 4. Supplemented by reference TRBV5-4 and TRBJ1-1, the full variable domain reads ETGVTQSPTHLIKTRGQQVTLRCSSQSGHNTVSWYQQALGQGPQFIFQYYREEENGRGNFPPRFSGLQFPNYSSELNVNALELDDSALYLCASSLDRGLVNTEAFFGQGTRLTVV.